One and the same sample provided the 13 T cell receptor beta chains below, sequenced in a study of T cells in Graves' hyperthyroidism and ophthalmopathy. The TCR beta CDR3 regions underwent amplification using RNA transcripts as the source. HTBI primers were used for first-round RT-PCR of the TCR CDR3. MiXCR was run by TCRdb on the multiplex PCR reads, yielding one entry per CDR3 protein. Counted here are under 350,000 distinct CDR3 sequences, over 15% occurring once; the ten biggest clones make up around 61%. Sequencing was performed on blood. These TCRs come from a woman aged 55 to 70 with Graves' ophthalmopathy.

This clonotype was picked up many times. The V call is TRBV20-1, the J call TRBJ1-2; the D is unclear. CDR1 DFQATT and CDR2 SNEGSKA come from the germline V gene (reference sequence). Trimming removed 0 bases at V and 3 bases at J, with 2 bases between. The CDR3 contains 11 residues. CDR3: CSARDDYGYTF. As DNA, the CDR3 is TGCAGTGCTAGAGACGACTATGGCTACACCTTC.

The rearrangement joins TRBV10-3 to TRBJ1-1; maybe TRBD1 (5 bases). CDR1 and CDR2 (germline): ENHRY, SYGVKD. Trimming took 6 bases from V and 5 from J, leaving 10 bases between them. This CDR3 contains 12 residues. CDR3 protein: CAIRAGGTEAFF. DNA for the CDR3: TGTGCCATCAGGGCCGGGGGGACTGAAGCTTTCTTT.

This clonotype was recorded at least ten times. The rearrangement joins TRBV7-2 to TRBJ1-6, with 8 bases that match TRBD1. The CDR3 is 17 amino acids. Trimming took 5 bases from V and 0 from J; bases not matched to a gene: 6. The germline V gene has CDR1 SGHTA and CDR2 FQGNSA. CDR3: CASSPNGQGSYNSPLHF. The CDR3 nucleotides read TGTGCCAGCAGCCCAAACGGACAGGGCTCCTATAATTCACCCCTCCACTTT.

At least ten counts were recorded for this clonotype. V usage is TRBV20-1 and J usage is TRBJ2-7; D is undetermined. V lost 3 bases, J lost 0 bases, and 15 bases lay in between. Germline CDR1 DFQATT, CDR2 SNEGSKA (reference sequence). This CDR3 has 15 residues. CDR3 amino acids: CSASLSGRGSYEQYF. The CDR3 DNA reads TGCAGTGCTAGTCTCTCAGGTCGCGGCTCCTACGAGCAGTACTTC.

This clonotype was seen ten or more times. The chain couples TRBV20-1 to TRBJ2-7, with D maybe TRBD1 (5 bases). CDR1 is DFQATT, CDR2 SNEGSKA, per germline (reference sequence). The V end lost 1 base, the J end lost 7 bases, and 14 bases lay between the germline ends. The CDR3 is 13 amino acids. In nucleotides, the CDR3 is TGCAGTGCTAGAGGACCAGGGCGGCAGGAGCAGTACTTC. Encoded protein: CSARGPGRQEQYF.

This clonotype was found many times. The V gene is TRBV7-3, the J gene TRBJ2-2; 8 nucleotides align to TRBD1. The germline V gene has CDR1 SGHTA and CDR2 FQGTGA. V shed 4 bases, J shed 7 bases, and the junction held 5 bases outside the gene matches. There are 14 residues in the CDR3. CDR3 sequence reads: CASSSQGAIGELFF. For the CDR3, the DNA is TGTGCCAGCAGCTCCCAGGGGGCAATCGGGGAGCTGTTTTTT.

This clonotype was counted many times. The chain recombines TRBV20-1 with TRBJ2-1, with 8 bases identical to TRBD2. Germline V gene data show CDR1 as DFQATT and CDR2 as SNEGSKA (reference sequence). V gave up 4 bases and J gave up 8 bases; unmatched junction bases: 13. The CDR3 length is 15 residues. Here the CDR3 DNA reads TGCAGTGCTATTTTGACCAGCGGGGGTAAGGATGAGCAGTTCTTC. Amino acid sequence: CSAILTSGGKDEQFF.

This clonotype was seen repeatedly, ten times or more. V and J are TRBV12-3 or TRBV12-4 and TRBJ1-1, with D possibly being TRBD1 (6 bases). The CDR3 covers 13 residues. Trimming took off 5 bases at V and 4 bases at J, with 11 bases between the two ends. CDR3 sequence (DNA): TGTGCCAGCAGTCCCGGGACACGCACTGAAGCTTTCTTT. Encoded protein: CASSPGTRTEAFF.

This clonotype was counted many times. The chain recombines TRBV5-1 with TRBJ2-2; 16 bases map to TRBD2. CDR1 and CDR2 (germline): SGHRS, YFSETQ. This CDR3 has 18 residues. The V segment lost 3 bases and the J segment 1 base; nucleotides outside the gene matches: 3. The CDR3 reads CASSSGTSGRVNTGELFF. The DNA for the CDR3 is TGCGCCAGCAGCTCCGGGACTAGCGGGAGGGTGAACACCGGGGAGCTGTTTTTT.

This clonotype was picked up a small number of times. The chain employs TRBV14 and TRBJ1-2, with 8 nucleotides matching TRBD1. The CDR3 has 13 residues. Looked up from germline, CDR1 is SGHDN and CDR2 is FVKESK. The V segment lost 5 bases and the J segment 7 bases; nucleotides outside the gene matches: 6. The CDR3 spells CASSKDRVAGYTF. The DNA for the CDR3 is TGTGCCAGCAGCAAGGACAGGGTGGCTGGCTACACCTTC.

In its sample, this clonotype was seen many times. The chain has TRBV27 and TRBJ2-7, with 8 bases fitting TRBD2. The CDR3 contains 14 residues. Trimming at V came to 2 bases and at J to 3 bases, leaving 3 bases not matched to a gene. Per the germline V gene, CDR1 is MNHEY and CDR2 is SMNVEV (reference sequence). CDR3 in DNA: TGTGCCAGCAGTTTACGAGCGGGGGACTACGAGCAGTACTTC. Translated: CASSLRAGDYEQYF.

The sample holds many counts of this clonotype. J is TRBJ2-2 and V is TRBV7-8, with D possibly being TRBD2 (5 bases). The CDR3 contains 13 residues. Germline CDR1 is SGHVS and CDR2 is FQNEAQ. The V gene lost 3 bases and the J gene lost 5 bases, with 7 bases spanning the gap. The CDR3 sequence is CASSFRGTGELFF. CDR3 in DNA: TGTGCCAGCAGCTTCCGGGGAACCGGGGAGCTGTTTTTT.

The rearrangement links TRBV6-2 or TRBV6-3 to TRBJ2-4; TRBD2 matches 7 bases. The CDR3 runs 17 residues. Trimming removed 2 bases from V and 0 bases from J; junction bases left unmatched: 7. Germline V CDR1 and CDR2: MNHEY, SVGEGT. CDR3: CASSYTSSGLAKNIQYF. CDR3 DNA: TGTGCCAGCAGTTACACCTCTAGCGGACTAGCCAAAAACATTCAGTACTTC.